This section outlines one TCR beta chain sequence together with its context. Its matching antigen is unknown. The primer mix had 60 Vbeta and 13 Jbeta primers. The assay was immunoSEQ multiplex PCR, and TCRdb's table has in-frame clones only and misses some. Altogether about 150,000 clones are present, about 82% being singletons, with the ten largest covering about 3.4%. These data belong to a study of cytomegalovirus exposure and HLA in healthy donors. For the study at large: Earlier, 150 million to 200 million T cells were analyzed, and some 120 million unique TCR beta sequences were found among them. Findings and limits, study-wide: Follow-up analysis seemed to connect common viral pathogens with several of the most significant clusters identified.

The ends lost 6 bases at V and 0 bases at J; junction bases unmatched: 8. CDR3 size: 16 residues. Germline V gives CDR1 MGHDK, CDR2 SYGVNS. The sample comprised PBMCs. This chain joins TRBV25-1 and TRBJ2-4; TRBD1 matches at 7 bases. This TCR was sampled from a male donor in good health and CMV-seronegative. CDR3 nucleotides: TGTGCCAGCAGCGAGACAGGGCCCCTAGCCAAAAACATTCAGTACTTC. Translation gives CASSETGPLAKNIQYF.